Below are 19 T cell receptor beta chains sequenced from a single sample in a study of CD8 T cells in ankylosing spondylitis (dated by TCRdb to between 2016 and 2019). To prepare the library, 5' RACE was applied. Data came from an Illumina HiSeq 2500. The raw public data were reprocessed by TCRdb itself: fastp quality trimming at Q25, MiXCR clonotype calling, in-frame beta chains only. Here each entry gathers all rows of one CDR3 protein and keeps the most common genes and DNA. This sample has about 270,000 distinct CDR3 sequences in its table, and 30% to 35% of those were observed once. Roughly 4.2% of the sample is held by the ten biggest clonotypes. Material for sequencing was blood, either unsorted or a sorted T cell fraction (not recorded which). Receptor source: a male donor with ankylosing spondylitis or in good health (not recorded which).

The table lists this clonotype with a few counts. The J gene is TRBJ1-1, the V gene TRBV5-1; no clear D. From germline, CDR1 is SGHRS and CDR2 YFSETQ. V was clipped by 0 bases and J by 0 bases, with 12 bases between them. CDR3 length: 16 residues. The CDR3 DNA follows: TGCGCCAGCAGCTTGGGGCTCGGGCAGCTGAACACTGAAGCTTTCTTT. This translates into CASSLGLGQLNTEAFF. Complete variable domain (other parts from reference TRBV5-1 and TRBJ1-1): KAGVTQTPRYLIKTRGQQVTLSCSPISGHRSVSWYQQTPGQGLQFLFEYFSETQRNKGNFPGRFSGRQFSNSRSEMNVSTLELGDSALYLCASSLGLGQLNTEAFFGQGTRLTVV.

In this sample, this clonotype turned up a few times. This chain uses TRBV12-3 or TRBV12-4 with TRBJ2-1; 7 positions agree with TRBD1. With V trimmed by 5 bases and J by 8 bases, 6 bases remained unmatched. The CDR3 is 13 amino acids. The CDR3 DNA follows: TGTGCCAGCAGTGCAGGGGGATTGGATGAGCAGTTCTTC. Translating gives CASSAGGLDEQFF.

The chain employs TRBV3-1 and TRBJ2-3; D ambiguous. Germline V gives CDR1 LGHDT, CDR2 YNNKEL (reference sequence). The CDR3 consists of 17 residues. With 4 bases removed from V and 0 bases from J, the gap between germline ends came to 17 bases. The DNA of the CDR3 is TGTGCCAGCAGCCGAAATCTCTTAGGACCGAGCACAGATACGCAGTATTTT. Its translation: CASSRNLLGPSTDTQYF.

In its sample, this clonotype was seen a few times. This sequence joins TRBV12-3 or TRBV12-4 and TRBJ1-1; the D gene is possibly TRBD1 (5 bases). This CDR3 is 13 amino acids long. Deletions cut 8 bases from V and 4 bases from J, with 14 bases between. CDR3 DNA: TGTGCCAGCCGGGGCGGGGGGACCACTGAAGCTTTCTTT. Encoded protein: CASRGGGTTEAFF.

Details on this clonotype: An end of the junction differs from the germline gene, which may be a read error. The V call is TRBV20-1, the J call TRBJ1-5; D gene unclear. This CDR3 contains 15 residues. Germline lookup yields CDR1 DFQATT and CDR2 SNEGSKA (reference sequence). The CDR3 DNA sequence: TGCTGTGCTAGAGATCCGGGAACCCCCGGGCAGCCCCAGCATTTT. Amino acids: CCARDPGTPGQPQHF.

This clonotype was seen only a few times. The chain uses TRBV12-3 or TRBV12-4 and TRBJ2-1; D is unresolved. V lost 5 bases, J lost 7 bases, and 9 bases lay in between. This CDR3 is 12 amino acids long. CDR3 in amino acids: CASSPRLNEQFF. The CDR3, as DNA: TGTGCCAGCAGTCCGCGGTTAAATGAGCAGTTCTTC.

This chain uses TRBV12-3 or TRBV12-4 with TRBJ1-2; perhaps TRBD1 as D (6 bases). V shed 3 bases and J shed 6 bases, with 11 bases lying between them. The CDR3 sequence is 13 residues long. The CDR3 protein is CASSFARGDGYTF. The CDR3, as DNA: TGTGCCAGCAGTTTTGCCAGGGGCGATGGCTACACCTTC.

The J gene is TRBJ2-1, the V gene TRBV12-3 or TRBV12-4; 9 bases agree with TRBD1. The CDR3 consists of 14 residues. V shed 4 bases, J shed 9 bases, and the junction held 7 bases outside the gene matches. This CDR3 is CASSSPTGGREQFF. The CDR3 DNA reads TGTGCCAGCAGTTCTCCCACAGGGGGCCGTGAGCAGTTCTTC.

This clonotype has a handful of counts. CDR3 in amino acids: CASSLSGVGTDTQYF. CDR3 coding DNA: TGTGCCAGCAGTTTGTCGGGGGTAGGGACAGATACGCAGTATTTT. This chain links TRBV12-3 or TRBV12-4 with TRBJ2-3; possible D gene TRBD2, 6 bases. V shed 3 bases and J shed 3 bases, with 13 bases lying between them. The CDR3 is 15 amino acids.

The chain uses TRBV7-6 and TRBJ2-7, with 7 bases lining up with TRBD1. CDR1 is SGHVS, CDR2 FNYEAQ, per germline. Trimming at V came to 0 bases and at J to 2 bases, leaving 10 bases not matched to a gene. The CDR3 runs to 17 residues. The CDR3 DNA reads as TGTGCCAGCAGCTTAGCACCCCATGGGGACAGCGCCTACGAGCAGTACTTC. Translated: CASSLAPHGDSAYEQYF.

This clonotype was seen only once. The J gene is TRBJ1-1, the V gene TRBV12-3 or TRBV12-4, with 8 bases aligning to TRBD1. The J segment lost 2 bases and the V segment lost 6 bases, leaving 5 bases of the junction unmatched. This CDR3 is 14 amino acids long. The CDR3 reads CASSRGQGNTEAFF. For the CDR3, the DNA is TGTGCCAGCAGCCGCGGACAGGGAAACACTGAAGCTTTCTTT.

The rearrangement links TRBV24-1 to TRBJ2-2, with TRBD2 identical over 7 bases. Germline V gene lookup returns CDR1 KGHDR and CDR2 SFDVKD. The CDR3 is 17 amino acids. Trimming at V came to 3 bases and at J to 7 bases, leaving 13 bases not matched to a gene. As DNA, the CDR3 is TGTGCCACCAGTGATCCATCTGGGAGCGGGGTCGGCGGGGAGCTGTTTTTT. This encodes CATSDPSGSGVGGELFF.

The chain uses TRBV5-1 and TRBJ1-1; D not resolved. Germline CDR1 is SGHRS and CDR2 is YFSETQ. This CDR3 has 15 amino acids. Between the trimmed V and J ends, which lost 0 bases and 0 bases, there was a span of 9 bases. CDR3 sequence reads: CASSLDPTMNTEAFF. CDR3 bases: TGCGCCAGCAGCTTGGATCCGACAATGAACACTGAAGCTTTCTTT.

V and J are TRBV4-1 and TRBJ2-7; no definite D call. The CDR3 is 16 amino acids. The V end was cut by 7 bases, the J end by 3 bases, with 22 bases between. CDR1 and CDR2 from the germline V gene are MGHRA and YSYEKL. CDR3 region: CASTQAALGSGYEQYF. The CDR3, as DNA: TGCGCCAGCACCCAGGCGGCGTTGGGATCGGGCTACGAGCAGTACTTC.

At least ten counts were recorded for this clonotype. This rearrangement joins TRBV29-1 to TRBJ2-7; tentative D call: TRBD1 (6 bases). Germline V gene data show CDR1 as SQVTM and CDR2 as ANQGSEA. V lost 6 bases, J lost 2 bases, and 11 bases lay in between. CDR3 length equals 12 residues. The CDR3 loop reads CSVVTGTYEQYF. Written as DNA, the CDR3 is TGCAGCGTGGTGACAGGAACCTACGAGCAGTACTTC.

This clonotype has at least ten counts. The V call is TRBV20-1, the J call TRBJ1-1; D unclear. Per the germline V gene, CDR1 is DFQATT and CDR2 is SNEGSKA (reference sequence). This CDR3 has 15 amino acids. V was shortened by 0 bases and J by 0 bases, with 11 bases between the two germline ends. The DNA for the CDR3 is TGCAGTGCTAGAGACCCGATGGCGATGAACACTGAAGCTTTCTTT. Protein product: CSARDPMAMNTEAFF.

The V gene is TRBV6-6, the J gene TRBJ2-7; a weak D match, TRBD1 (6 bases). Looked up from germline, CDR1 is MNHNY and CDR2 is SVGAGI (reference sequence). This CDR3 comprises 12 residues. Trimming pared 6 bases from V and 3 bases from J, leaving 9 bases between. The CDR3 region has the DNA TGTGCCAGCAGGAAACAGGGCTACGAGCAGTACTTC. This gives the protein CASRKQGYEQYF.

This clonotype turned up a few times. The chain employs TRBV20-1 and TRBJ1-4, with 10 bases lining up with TRBD1. J gave up 7 bases and V 3 bases, and 2 bases lay outside the gene matches. The CDR3 sequence is 13 residues long. Germline V lookup: CDR1 DFQATT, CDR2 SNEGSKA (reference sequence). The CDR3 is CSASRDRGEKLFF. DNA for the CDR3: TGCAGTGCTAGTAGGGACAGGGGTGAAAAACTGTTTTTT.

This clonotype occurred many times. The rearrangement uses TRBV20-1 and TRBJ2-7; a weak D match, TRBD2 (5 bases). The germline gives CDR1 DFQATT, CDR2 SNEGSKA (reference sequence). V lost 4 bases and J 3 bases, leaving 10 bases between the germline ends. The CDR3 extends over 12 amino acids. The CDR3 DNA follows: TGCAGTGCTAACCTCCGGGACTACGAGCAGTACTTC. Translated, it gives CSANLRDYEQYF.